This TCR beta chain was profiled in a study of cytomegalovirus exposure and HLA in healthy donors (dated by TCRdb to about 2017). For the study in its entirety: An earlier analysis of approximately 550 of the donors reported 250 to 300 Gb of sequence data and roughly 100 million unique TCR beta sequences from some 180 million T cells. Across around 400 genotyped donors of the cohort, an average of about 240,000 unique TCR beta nucleotide sequences per donor were sequenced, and roughly a sixth of those sequences were non-productive. In the later analysis, no new phenotypic data were used to find candidate immune exposures; instead, reliance was placed on TCR beta sequences and their occurrence across donors. To decide whether each TCR beta V gene segment behaved as functional or pseudogenic, an earlier analysis of some 600 of the donors relied on high-throughput TCR beta sequencing. A later genetic analysis used genome-wide SNP genotypes for about 60% of the roughly 670 donors, treating that subset as a discovery cohort. Along with the approximately 620-subject first cohort, a separate validation cohort of more than 90 different subjects was used. Because of strong linkage in the cohort, five DR-DQ haplotypes were treated as single units for association and clustering. Typing coverage differed by locus: A, B, C, DRB1 and DQB1 were typed in roughly 620-630 donors, DQA1 in 500 to 550, DPA1 in 606, and DPB1 in just under 490. In a later analysis, previously published TCR beta repertoires from 666 donors were re-analyzed and high-resolution HLA genotyping was added so that TCR occurrence patterns could be studied. Donor age, sex, ethnicity and CMV serostatus were collected together with the repertoire data. The study aimed to test whether cataloging public T cell receptors could reveal signatures of past pathogen exposure. Of the 350 to 450 genotyped donors, roughly 80% were placed in the genetic ancestry cluster associated with self-reported Caucasian donors. Around 320 gigabases of sequencing data and tens of millions of unique TCR sequences were included in an early release covering about 620 HLA-typed donors. High-throughput TCR immunosequencing, statistical association of individual TCRs with disease status, and machine learning were combined to predict cytomegalovirus infection status. Both class I and class II loci were covered by HLA typing, at four-digit resolution. The study profiled the T cell repertoires of hundreds of subjects by immunosequencing and related them to cytomegalovirus serostatus. All discovery cohort repertoires had been generated on a single sequencing platform. Summary of the overall study and its limitations: Because counts were too low, approximately 15 rarely observed V segments, including chromosome 9 orphons, were excluded from the earlier analysis of 587 of the donors. An earlier analysis of approximately 530 of the donors showed that most TCR beta V segments appeared in productive rearrangements either about 90% or about 30% of the time, which broadly matched IMGT annotations. According to a later genetic analysis, donors in an Asian-associated ancestry cluster had fewer N-insertions in productive TCRs than the approximately 700-donor mean. This cohort had only TCR beta chains sequenced, and the lack of alpha or paired-chain data limited which features could be detected. In a later analysis, several top co-occurrence clusters were reported to appear linked to parvovirus B19, influenza, CMV and Epstein-Barr virus. A total of 150 or so TCR beta chains were listed by the study as associated with cytomegalovirus. In a later analysis, HLA-associated TCR beta chains showed more clonal expansion and lower generation probabilities than non-associated chains that were equally common. Cytomegalovirus status was reported to be diagnosed by the classifier with high specificity and sensitivity in both the original and validation cohorts. In a later analysis, TCR association rates were found to vary across HLA loci, with the most associated TCRs seen for DRB1 alleles and the fewest for HLA-C alleles. While some public TCRs were present in many individuals, most TCR sequences turned up only very rarely across donors. In a later analysis, 16,951 TCR beta sequences were associated with specific HLA alleles at a false discovery rate of 0.05. A further reported finding was that TCR beta sequences accurately predicted the HLA-A and HLA-B alleles for most subjects in the first cohort. The presence/absence analyses assumed that sequencing depth was roughly uniform across donors, and that assumption may not be true. The sequencing pipeline was judged likely to have produced a cluster of highly shared sequence variants as a technical artifact. V-gene and J-gene trimming of TCR beta chains was associated with a missense DCLRE1C variant in a later genetic analysis, and the association was replicated in an independent cohort. Because HLA typing was missing for some donors at each locus, association tests included only the typed subset. Some IMGT-functional V segments, including TRBV6-2 and TRBV6-3, could not be told apart with the 87-base-pair reads, so those segments were excluded. In vitro tests confirmed that a few of the cytomegalovirus-associated TCR beta chains recognize cytomegalovirus antigens. CMV serostatus was the only immune exposure information available for the cohort. Correlated functional status among segregating V segments might reflect linkage disequilibrium, but an unknown experimental factor could not be ruled out. It was suggested by the authors that the approach could potentially be generalized to other disease states and immunological phenotypes. When HLA alleles, especially DR and DQ, strongly co-occurred, TCR associations were difficult to assign to individual alleles. In a later analysis, most CMV-associated TCR beta chains were found to appear HLA-restricted, with HLA associations seemingly driven largely by CMV exposure.

Turning to this clone: No cognate antigen has been identified for it.

CDR1 SGHRS and CDR2 YFSETQ are derived from the germline V gene. Including cysteine and phenylalanine, the CDR3 has 16 amino acids. Just the 48-base CDR3 DNA is kept, in frame starting at base 1. Trimming removed 3 bases from V and 4 bases from J; the gene matches leave 9 bases unexplained. The receptor library was made with the immunoSEQ multiplex PCR assay. The multiplex PCR relied on a mix of 60 forward primers for TCR Vbeta segments and 13 reverse primers for TCR Jbeta segments. The CDR3 region of rearranged TCR beta genes was amplified from genomic DNA by a multiplex PCR assay. Amplified TCR beta libraries were sequenced as 87-base-pair reads on the Illumina HiSeq System. Per the source publication's procedure: Across the 500 to 700 repertoires, a later analysis counted roughly 84 million unique TCR beta chains, roughly 11 million of which were shared by at least two donors. Raw reads were error-corrected and collapsed into unique sequences by a nearest-neighbor algorithm in which closely related sequences were merged to remove PCR and sequencing errors. Alignment of CDR3 sequences to IMGT reference sequences was used to assign V, D and J gene segments. For a sequence to be retained, a match of at least six nucleotides to both a V gene segment and a J gene segment was required. A rearrangement was called productive if the CDR3 had no stop codons and remained in frame with V and J, and every other rearrangement was called non-productive. CDR3 was defined according to IMGT convention as the region running from the second conserved V-encoded cysteine to the conserved J-encoded phenylalanine. In an earlier analysis of roughly 610 of the donors, sequences lacking an unambiguous match to a single V gene segment were excluded. An earlier analysis of just under 600 of the donors called V segments functional above 56.7% productive rearrangements and segregating when the between-donor standard deviation exceeded 5%. A statistical classification framework was developed to diagnose cytomegalovirus status using the catalog of TCR beta chain sequences. V and J gene assignment, in a later analysis, came from comparing TCR nucleotide sequences with IMGT/GENE-DB human TR gene sequences. The TCRdist pipeline was used in a later analysis to assign CDR3 sequences and most-parsimonious VDJ recombination scenarios. A later analysis defined each TCR beta chain by its CDR3 amino acid sequence plus V-gene family, and excluded reads lacking a unique V-gene family. In a later analysis, 500 to 650 highly shared, low-generation-probability nucleotide sequences were removed to address suspected cross-contamination and a sequencing artifact. For each public chain, a later analysis derived a clonal expansion index from normalized ranks of inferred template counts within each repertoire. Generation probabilities in a later analysis came from a VDJ recombination model fitted to out-of-frame rearrangements, and those results were checked against IGoR. In a later analysis, hypergeometric tests were used to score TCR-TCR, TCR-HLA and TCR-CMV co-occurrence, with a repertoire-size bias correction applied to TCR pairs. False discovery rates were estimated in a later analysis by permuting HLA or CMV assignments 20 times. In a later analysis, co-occurring TCRs were grouped using DBSCAN, and TCRdist sequence similarity was added for clustering within HLA-allele-positive subsets. For co-occurrence clustering, repertoires with fewer than 30,000 or more than 120,000 public chains were excluded, along with five or six repertoires with anomalous nucleotide sharing. The clones in this table, taken by TCRdb from immuneACCESS, are in-frame only. Not every clone is retained; where verified, under half of the shortfall comes from an unresolved V gene, and the cause of the rest is unknown. That table supplies the V and J calls and clone size; D and trimming were determined from the DNA. The sample's table covers 110,000 to 150,000 clones. Under 2.5% of the sample is taken by the ten largest.

The cohort comprised some 700 healthy bone marrow donors. At the time of sampling, every cohort member was nominally healthy, though immune exposures that went unrecorded were likely present. The donor was CMV seronegative and was included in the group of a few hundred seronegative cohort members. A peripheral blood sample was provided by each donor, and peripheral blood mononuclear cells were used for TCR beta sequencing. Genomic DNA was extracted from the blood cell samples with the Qiagen DNeasy Blood Extraction Kit. This receptor was identified in a woman aged 18-35 years in good health and CMV-seronegative. The chain joins TRBV5-1 to TRBJ2-2, with TRBD1 matching 7 junction bases. The sequenced material came from PBMCs. The CDR3 sequence is CASSWGQQGVTGELFF. The nucleotide sequence is given as TGCGCCAGCAGCTGGGGACAGCAGGGGGTCACCGGGGAGCTGTTTTTT.